Below are 10 T cell receptor beta chains sequenced from a single sample in a study of cytomegalovirus exposure and HLA in healthy donors (TCRdb year 2017). Receptors were amplified or captured by the immunoSEQ multiplex PCR assay. For the multiplex PCR, a mixture combining 60 forward primers for TCR Vbeta segments and 13 reverse primers for TCR Jbeta segments was used. This immuneACCESS table, as held by TCRdb, lists in-frame sequences with V and J called but not all clones. Of the missing ones, under half trace to an unresolved V gene in checked studies; the others have no known cause. This sample holds 90,000 or so clones; approximately 79% were observed only once. The top ten hold roughly 5.5% of the sample. The sample comprised PBMCs. The source of these receptors is a female donor in good health and CMV-seronegative.

CDR3 in DNA: TGTGCCAGCAGCTTGGAAACAGGGAGAGGATATGGCTACACCTTC. Its protein is CASSLETGRGYGYTF. The chain joins TRBV5-4 to TRBJ1-2, with D perhaps matching TRBD1 (6 bases). Germline lookup yields CDR1 SGHNT and CDR2 YYREEE (reference sequence). Between the trimmed V and J ends, which lost 0 bases and 5 bases, there was a span of 14 bases. The CDR3 consists of 15 residues.

V gene TRBV4-2 combines with J gene TRBJ1-1, with 9 bases matching TRBD1. The CDR3 extends over 15 amino acids. Germline V gene lookup returns CDR1 LGHNA and CDR2 YNFKEQ. Losses at the gene ends were 0 bases for V and 4 bases for J; bases not matched to a gene: 3. The DNA for the CDR3 is TGTGCCAGCAGCCAAGAGGGACAGGGAGGCACTGAAGCTTTCTTT. Amino acids: CASSQEGQGGTEAFF.

V usage is TRBV5-6 and J usage is TRBJ1-1, with 8 bases identical to TRBD1. The trim removed 3 bases at V and 2 bases at J, leaving 3 bases unmatched. CDR1 and CDR2 (germline): SGHDT, YYEEEE. This CDR3 is 14 amino acids long. This CDR3 reads CASSWDRSNTEAFF. The CDR3 DNA follows: TGTGCCAGCAGCTGGGACAGGTCCAACACTGAAGCTTTCTTT.

J is TRBJ1-6 and V is TRBV4-3; TRBD1 aligns across 9 bases. J lost 7 bases, V lost 6 bases, and 7 bases had no gene match. Germline V CDR1 and CDR2: LGHNA, YSLEER. The CDR3 consists of 15 residues. CDR3 sequence: CASRIQGADNSPLHF. The CDR3 DNA reads TGCGCCAGCAGGATACAGGGGGCGGACAATTCACCCCTCCACTTT.

This clone came up a few times. The chain has TRBV27 and TRBJ1-2; D possibly corresponds to TRBD1 (5 bases). The CDR3 runs to 14 residues. CDR1 and CDR2 from the germline V gene are MNHEY and SMNVEV (reference sequence). Trimming cost V 2 bases and J 8 bases, with 15 bases left between them. The CDR3 loop is CASSLDRRGMGYTF. The CDR3 nucleotides are TGTGCCAGCAGTTTAGATAGGAGGGGCATGGGCTACACCTTC.

The chain has TRBV28 and TRBJ1-2; 8 bases fit TRBD1. V lost 3 bases, J lost 6 bases, and 3 bases stayed unmatched. The CDR3 covers 13 residues. The germline gives CDR1 MDHEN, CDR2 SYDVKM. Here the CDR3 reads CASSFQGANGYTF. The CDR3 nucleotides read TGTGCCAGCAGTTTTCAGGGGGCAAATGGCTACACCTTC.

The chain joins TRBV19 to TRBJ2-7; tentative D call: TRBD1 (6 bases). The CDR3 sequence is 15 residues long. Germline values: CDR1 LNHDA, CDR2 SQIVND (reference sequence). Trimming removed 5 bases at V and 7 bases at J, with 21 bases between. CDR3 loop: CASSWTGTLGLEQYF. Written as DNA, the CDR3 is TGTGCCAGTAGTTGGACCGGGACATTGGGCCTGGAGCAGTACTTC. Together with reference TRBV19 and TRBJ2-7, the CDR3 gives the full variable domain: DGGITQSPKYLFRKEGQNVTLSCEQNLNHDAMYWYRQDPGQGLRLIYYSQIVNDFQKGDIAEGYSVSREKKESFPLTVTSAQKNPTAFYLCASSWTGTLGLEQYFGPGTRLTVT.

The V and J genes are TRBV25-1 and TRBJ2-2; the match to TRBD1 covers 8 bases. The CDR3 has 15 amino acids. Germline V gives CDR1 MGHDK, CDR2 SYGVNS. Trimming removed 6 bases from V and 3 bases from J; junction bases left unmatched: 6. CDR3 sequence reads: CASSDRGRDTGELFF. The CDR3 DNA is TGTGCCAGCAGCGACAGGGGACGCGACACCGGGGAGCTGTTTTTT.

The chain uses TRBV13 and TRBJ1-1; 11 nucleotides align to TRBD1. V lost 5 bases and J lost 5; bases outside the gene matches: 13. There are 17 residues in the CDR3. The germline gives CDR1 PRHDT, CDR2 FYEKMQ (reference sequence). CDR3 sequence: CASSPGQGVNRRTEAFF. DNA for the CDR3: TGTGCCAGCAGCCCGGGACAGGGGGTAAATAGAAGAACTGAAGCTTTCTTT.

The rearrangement joins TRBV30 to TRBJ1-6, with TRBD1 as a possible D gene (5 bases). V lost 0 bases to trimming and J lost 6 bases, with 18 bases between them. This CDR3 region has 17 residues. Germline values: CDR1 GTSNPN, CDR2 SVGIG (reference sequence). The CDR3: CAWSVRAGGTSNSPLHF. The CDR3 nucleotides read TGTGCCTGGAGTGTAAGGGCGGGCGGGACCTCTAATTCACCCCTCCACTTT.